This TCR beta chain was sequenced during a study of post-analysis software for immune sequencing data. Study information: Included among the disease courses, which were recorded for the cohort, were relapsing-remitting, secondary progressive and progressive-relapsing multiple sclerosis.

Losses at the gene ends were 3 bases for V and 2 bases for J; bases not matched to a gene: 10. The CDR3 length is 16 residues. CDR1 SQVTM and CDR2 ANQGSEA come from the germline V gene. Included in the TCR beta cDNA libraries were unique molecular identifiers. There were roughly 0.95 to 10 million T cells, and roughly 0.5 million cDNA molecules came from them. TCRdb processed the PCR reads anew with MiXCR; each CDR3 protein has one entry. The table includes about 170,000 distinct CDR3 sequences, approximately 30% detected once. This clonotype was picked up many times. Antigen: not known. Whole-study results and caveats: People with multiple sclerosis had a significantly lower normalized Chao1 diversity than controls did. TRBV5-6, TRBV5-1 and TRBV20-1 belonged to a set of about five TRBV segments that were more frequent in patients than controls. The authors found that F measure strongly co-clustered same-batch samples.

This clonotype originated in a girl aged 10 to 17 with multiple sclerosis. This chain connects TRBV29-1 to TRBJ2-7; TRBD2 matches at 10 bases. The sequenced material came from blood. The chain's CDR3 is CSVDSPRTSGTYEQYF. CDR3 DNA: TGCAGCGTTGATTCCCCCCGTACTAGCGGGACCTACGAGCAGTACTTC.